The 24 T cell receptor beta chains below all came from one sample that was sequenced in a study of T cells expressing NK-cell markers. TCRdb reprocessed the 5' RACE reads, with one entry per CDR3 protein and no DNA. The table gives more than 250,000 distinct CDR3 sequences; the top ten clones make up around 0.42% of it. The sample consisted of blood T cells: a sorted CD56 or NKG2C T cell subset, CD4+ or CD8+ T cells, or bulk PBMC T cells (not recorded which). These receptors all come from a man aged 18-30 years in good health.

The genes are TRBV20-1 and TRBJ1-1; TCRdb's D gene call, TRBD1, goes unchecked for lack of DNA. Germline CDR1 and CDR2: DFQATT and SNEGSKA (reference sequence). The CDR3 consists of 14 residues. This CDR3 is CSARAFEGQTEAFF.

The rearrangement links TRBV7-6 to TRBJ2-3; TCRdb calls TRBD2, which cannot be checked without DNA. Looked up from germline, CDR1 is SGHVS and CDR2 is FNYEAQ. The CDR3 has 13 residues. The CDR3 here is CASSAGLTDTQYF.

Here the CDR3 reads CASSLWYYNEQFF. V is TRBV12-3 or TRBV12-4 and J is TRBJ2-1. CDR3 length: 13 residues.

The chain links TRBV20-1 to TRBJ2-1; TCRdb outputs TRBD2, but without DNA this stays unchecked. The CDR3 totals 13 residues. Germline V gene sequence: CDR1 DFQATT, CDR2 SNEGSKA (reference sequence). Here the CDR3 reads CSARIGGRNEQFF.

The V and J genes are TRBV5-1 and TRBJ2-7. CDR1 and CDR2 from the germline V gene are SGHRS and YFSETQ. This CDR3 spans 13 amino acids. The CDR3 region is CASSLDRAHEQYF.

The chain carries TRBV6-5 and TRBJ1-1; as DNA is missing, the TRBD1 call by TCRdb cannot be tested. CDR3 length: 16 amino acids. The germline CDR1 and CDR2 sequences are MNHEY and SVGAGI. This CDR3 reads CASSYSTQQGGKRTFF.

J is TRBJ2-7 and V is TRBV6-5; the D gene TCRdb calls, TRBD2, cannot be checked with no DNA. Germline V lookup: CDR1 MNHEY, CDR2 SVGAGI. The CDR3 covers 17 residues. The CDR3 protein is CASSYSISQRGAYEQYF.

The rearrangement links TRBV18 to TRBJ2-7; TCRdb names TRBD1, which stays unverified in the absence of DNA. Germline CDR1 is KGHSH and CDR2 is LQKENI. The CDR3 consists of 15 residues. CDR3 sequence: CASSPQNALNYEQYF.

The chain carries TRBV12-3 or TRBV12-4 and TRBJ2-1; TCRdb reports TRBD1, a call that lacks DNA to check it against. The CDR3 length is 16 residues. The CDR3 loop reads CASSPPPRSSYNEQFF.

The chain's CDR3 is CASSETGTRKETQYF. This chain joins TRBV5-6 and TRBJ2-5; the D gene TCRdb calls, TRBD2, cannot be checked with no DNA. CDR3 length: 15 amino acids. Germline CDR1 and CDR2: SGHDT and YYEEEE.

V gene TRBV4-2 combines with J gene TRBJ1-2; there is no DNA to check the TCRdb D call of TRBD1. CDR1 LGHNA and CDR2 YNFKEQ come from the germline V gene. The CDR3 length is 15 residues. This CDR3 is CASSQGDSSNYGYTF.

J is TRBJ2-2 and V is TRBV12-3 or TRBV12-4; TCRdb's D gene call, TRBD1, goes unchecked for lack of DNA. The CDR3 covers 13 residues. The CDR3 loop reads CASSRGLGGELFF.

The V and J genes are TRBV12-3 or TRBV12-4 and TRBJ1-1; TCRdb calls TRBD1, which cannot be checked without DNA. The length of the CDR3 is 13 residues. CDR3 loop: CASSPLQGTEAFF.

CDR3 region: CSARDSTRSGNQPQHF. This chain links TRBV20-1 with TRBJ1-5; without DNA, the TCRdb call of TRBD1 cannot be checked. This CDR3 comprises 16 residues. The germline V gene encodes CDR1 DFQATT and CDR2 SNEGSKA (reference sequence).

This sequence joins TRBV18 and TRBJ2-1; the TRBD2 assignment by TCRdb is unverifiable without DNA. The germline CDR1 and CDR2 sequences are KGHSH and LQKENI. CDR3 length: 16 amino acids. The CDR3 protein is CASSPTGTSGNNEQFF.

This chain connects TRBV6-2 or TRBV6-3 to TRBJ2-1; TCRdb's D call, TRBD1, is unchecked because there is no DNA. CDR1 is MNHEY, CDR2 SVGEGT, per germline. This CDR3 is 15 amino acids long. CDR3 residues: CASSYRASSYNEQFF.

This chain connects TRBV27 to TRBJ2-7; the TCRdb D gene call, TRBD2, has no DNA to confirm it. The CDR3 has 16 residues. Looked up from germline, CDR1 is MNHEY and CDR2 is SMNVEV (reference sequence). The CDR3 sequence: CASSQIRAPRAYEQYF.

V and J are TRBV9 and TRBJ1-3. The CDR3 runs 12 residues. The germline gives CDR1 SGDLS, CDR2 YYNGEE. The CDR3 here is CASSVVGDTIYF. The full variable domain, rest sourced from reference TRBV9 and TRBJ1-3, is DSGVTQTPKHLITATGQRVTLRCSPRSGDLSVYWYQQSLDQGLQFLIQYYNGEERAKGNILERFSAQQFPDLHSELNLSSLELGDSALYFCASSVVGDTIYFGEGSWLTVV.

This chain connects TRBV7-2 to TRBJ2-7; TCRdb proposes TRBD2, but this gene call is untestable without DNA. The CDR3 is 14 amino acids. In germline, CDR1 is SGHTA, CDR2 FQGNSA. The CDR3: CASRRGGTNYEQYF.

The CDR3 sequence is CASSYDTSYNTGELFF. The V gene is TRBV6-5, the J gene TRBJ2-2; TCRdb's D call, TRBD2, is unchecked because there is no DNA. Per the germline V gene, CDR1 is MNHEY and CDR2 is SVGAGI. The CDR3 sequence is 16 residues long.

The rearrangement uses TRBV6-1 and TRBJ1-5; TCRdb picks TRBD1, but there is no DNA to check that call. Germline V lookup: CDR1 MNHNS, CDR2 SASEGT. The CDR3 has 15 residues. This CDR3 reads CASSSDRVGNQPQHF.

The rearrangement joins TRBV3-1 to TRBJ2-2; TCRdb names TRBD2, which stays unverified in the absence of DNA. CDR3 length: 19 residues. The germline V gene has CDR1 LGHDT and CDR2 YNNKEL (reference sequence). CDR3 amino acids: CASSQLGTFASPNTGELFF.

The chain recombines TRBV6-5 with TRBJ1-5; TCRdb proposes TRBD1, but this gene call is untestable without DNA. CDR1 is MNHEY, CDR2 SVGAGI, per germline. CDR3 length equals 15 residues. The CDR3 loop is CASSLGGFGRQPQHF.

The rearrangement joins TRBV2 to TRBJ2-5. CDR1 is SNHLY and CDR2 is FYNNEI in the germline V gene. The CDR3 totals 14 residues. The CDR3 is CASSEGTHQETQYF.